This T cell receptor beta chain was observed in a study of blood T cell repertoires in COVID-19. Sequencing was performed with immunoSEQ multiplex PCR; in TCRdb, only in-frame clones are kept and a portion is missing. This sample has around 190,000 clones, with roughly 77% found just once. This sequence was found in a woman aged 45-65 years with acute COVID-19. Sequenced sample: PBMCs or T cells enriched from blood (not recorded which).

DNA for the CDR3: TGTGCCAGCAGTTTTGAGACAGGTACTTTTGGCTACACCTTC. Its protein product is CASSFETGTFGYTF. The chain combines TRBV28 with TRBJ1-2; a possible D gene is TRBD1 (6 bases). CDR3 size: 14 residues. V lost 3 bases, J lost 7 bases, and 15 bases lay in between. Germline values: CDR1 MDHEN, CDR2 SYDVKM.